This T cell receptor beta chain was sequenced during a study of tumor-infiltrating lymphocytes in primary liver carcinoma. Study-wide results and caveats: Tumor-adjacent and tumor-blood pairs displayed less overlap than did pairs of tumor regions.

RNA isolated from unsorted whole blood supplied the blood RNA, with germline DNA also extracted. Patients showed chronic HBV infection and an absence of prior treatment. With a constant-region primer, TCR beta cDNA was made from 450 to 550 ng of total RNA. Generation of the TCR beta libraries relied on three nested multiplex PCR rounds using slightly modified ARM-PCR. TRBV1-TRBV30 forward primers and a C-beta reverse primer were used in the first two PCR rounds, which each ran for about 9 cycles. TCRdb re-called the multiplex PCR reads with MiXCR, one entry per CDR3 protein. The profile shows about 310,000 distinct CDR3 sequences, about three fifths of them singletons. This clonotype was seen ten or more times. Its antigen is unknown. This CDR3 has 16 residues. V lost 8 bases and J lost 2, with 20 bases in between. In germline, CDR1 is MGHRA, CDR2 YSYEKL.

This TCR was recovered from a woman aged 25-40 years with primary liver carcinoma and hepatitis B virus infection. The chain uses TRBV4-1 and TRBJ2-3, with TRBD2 as a possible D gene (5 bases). The specimen sequenced was peripheral blood. The CDR3 loop reads CASSRRYSGNTDTQYF. The CDR3 nucleotides read TGCGCCAGCTCCCGCCGGTACAGCGGAAACACAGATACGCAGTATTTT.